This paragraph reports one T cell receptor beta chain. The protocol was immunoSEQ multiplex PCR, while the TCRdb copy is restricted to in-frame clones and leaves out a portion. The table includes some 790,000 clones, around 70% detected once. This record comes from a study of shared clonotypes between healthy human individuals. V lost 2 bases, J lost 7 bases, and 8 bases stayed unmatched. CDR1 MGHDK and CDR2 SYGVNS come from the germline V gene. This CDR3 spans 16 amino acids. The V call is TRBV25-1, the J call TRBJ2-1, with 10 nucleotides matching TRBD2. The sequenced sample was memory CD4+ T cells sorted from blood. The subset: CD45RA-negative fraction. This sequence was found in a woman aged 25 to 39 in good health. The CDR3 loop reads CASSEKSGRAGNEQFF. CDR3 bases: TGTGCCAGCAGTGAAAAAAGCGGGAGGGCCGGGAATGAGCAGTTCTTC.